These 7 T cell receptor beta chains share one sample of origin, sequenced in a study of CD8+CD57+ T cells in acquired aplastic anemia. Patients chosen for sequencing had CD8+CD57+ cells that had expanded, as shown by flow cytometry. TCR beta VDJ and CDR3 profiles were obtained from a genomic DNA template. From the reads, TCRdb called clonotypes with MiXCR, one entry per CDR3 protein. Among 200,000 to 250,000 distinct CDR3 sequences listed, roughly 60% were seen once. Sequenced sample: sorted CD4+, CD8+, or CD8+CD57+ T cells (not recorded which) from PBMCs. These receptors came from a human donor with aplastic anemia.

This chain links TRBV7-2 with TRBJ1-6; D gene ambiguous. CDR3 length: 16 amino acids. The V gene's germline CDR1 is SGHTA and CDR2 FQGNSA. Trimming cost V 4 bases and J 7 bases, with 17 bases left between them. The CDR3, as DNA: TGTGCCAGCAGCTCCCGGCTGGCTTTGAAAAATTCACCCCTCCACTTT. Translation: CASSSRLALKNSPLHF. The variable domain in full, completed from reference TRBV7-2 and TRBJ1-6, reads GAGVSQSPSNKVTEKGKDVELRCDPISGHTALYWYRQSLGQGLEFLIYFQGNSAPDKSGLPSDRFSAERTGGSVSTLTIQRTQQEDSAVYLCASSSRLALKNSPLHFGNGTRLTVT.

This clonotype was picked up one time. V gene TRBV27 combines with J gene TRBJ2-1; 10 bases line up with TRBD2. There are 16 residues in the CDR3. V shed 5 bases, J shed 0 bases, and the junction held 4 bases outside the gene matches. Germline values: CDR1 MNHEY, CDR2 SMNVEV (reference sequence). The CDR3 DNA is TGTGCCAGCAGTCCAGCGGGGGGGCCCTCCTACAATGAGCAGTTCTTC. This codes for CASSPAGGPSYNEQFF.

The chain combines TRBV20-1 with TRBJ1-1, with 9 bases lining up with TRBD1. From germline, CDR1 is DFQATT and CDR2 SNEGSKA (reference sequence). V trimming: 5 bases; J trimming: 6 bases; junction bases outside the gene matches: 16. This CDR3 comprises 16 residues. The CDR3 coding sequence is TGCAGTGCTTCCCGAAGAGGGACAGGGTTGTCCCCTGAAGCTTTCTTT. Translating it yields CSASRRGTGLSPEAFF.

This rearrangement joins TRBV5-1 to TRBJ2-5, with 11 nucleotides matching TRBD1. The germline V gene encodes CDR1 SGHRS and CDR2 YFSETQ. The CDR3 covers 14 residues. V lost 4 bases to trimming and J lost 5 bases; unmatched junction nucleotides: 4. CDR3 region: CASSGQGASETQYF. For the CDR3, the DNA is TGCGCCAGCAGCGGACAGGGGGCCAGCGAGACCCAGTACTTC. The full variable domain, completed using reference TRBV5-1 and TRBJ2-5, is KAGVTQTPRYLIKTRGQQVTLSCSPISGHRSVSWYQQTPGQGLQFLFEYFSETQRNKGNFPGRFSGRQFSNSRSEMNVSTLELGDSALYLCASSGQGASETQYFGPGTRLLVL.

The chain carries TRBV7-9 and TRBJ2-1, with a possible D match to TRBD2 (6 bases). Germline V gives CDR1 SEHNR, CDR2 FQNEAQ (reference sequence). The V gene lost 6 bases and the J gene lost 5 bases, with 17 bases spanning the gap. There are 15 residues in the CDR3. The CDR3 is CASSLEGRYHNEQFF. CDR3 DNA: TGTGCCAGCAGTCTCGAAGGGAGGTACCACAATGAGCAGTTCTTC.

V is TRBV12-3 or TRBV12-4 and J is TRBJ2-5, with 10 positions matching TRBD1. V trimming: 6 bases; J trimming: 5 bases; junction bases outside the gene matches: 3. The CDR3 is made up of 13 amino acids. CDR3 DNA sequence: TGTGCCAGCAGGGGACAGGGGTTGGAGACCCAGTACTTC. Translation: CASRGQGLETQYF.

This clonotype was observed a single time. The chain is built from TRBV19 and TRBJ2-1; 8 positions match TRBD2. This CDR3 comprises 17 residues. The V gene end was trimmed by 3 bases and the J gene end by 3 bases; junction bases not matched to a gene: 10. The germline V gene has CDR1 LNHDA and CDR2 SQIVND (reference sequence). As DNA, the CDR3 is TGTGCCAGTAGTATCGAGCTAGGTGCGGGGGGCTACAATGAGCAGTTCTTC. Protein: CASSIELGAGGYNEQFF.